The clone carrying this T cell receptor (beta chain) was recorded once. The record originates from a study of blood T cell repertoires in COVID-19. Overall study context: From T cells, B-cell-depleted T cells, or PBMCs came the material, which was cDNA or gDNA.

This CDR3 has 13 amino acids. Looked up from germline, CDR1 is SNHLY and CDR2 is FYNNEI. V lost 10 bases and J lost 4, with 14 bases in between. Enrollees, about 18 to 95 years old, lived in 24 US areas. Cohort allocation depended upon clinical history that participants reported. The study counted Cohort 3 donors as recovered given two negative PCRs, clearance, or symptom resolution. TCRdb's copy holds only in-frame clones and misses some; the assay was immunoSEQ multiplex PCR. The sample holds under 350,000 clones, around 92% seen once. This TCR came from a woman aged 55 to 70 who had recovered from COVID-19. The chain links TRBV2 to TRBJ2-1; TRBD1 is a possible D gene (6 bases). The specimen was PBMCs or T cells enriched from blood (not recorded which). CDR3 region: CATQGTRYNEQFF. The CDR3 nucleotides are TGTGCCACCCAGGGGACCCGTTACAATGAGCAGTTCTTC.